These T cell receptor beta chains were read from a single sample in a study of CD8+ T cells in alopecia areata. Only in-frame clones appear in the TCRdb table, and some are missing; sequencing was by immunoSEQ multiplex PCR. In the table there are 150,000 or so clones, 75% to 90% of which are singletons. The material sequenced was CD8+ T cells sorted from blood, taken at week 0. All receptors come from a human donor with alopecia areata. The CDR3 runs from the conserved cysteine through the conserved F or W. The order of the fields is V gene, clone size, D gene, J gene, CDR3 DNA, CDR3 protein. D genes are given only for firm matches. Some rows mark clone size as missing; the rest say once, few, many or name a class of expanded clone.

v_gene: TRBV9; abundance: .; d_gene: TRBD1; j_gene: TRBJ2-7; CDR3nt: TGTGCCAGCAGCGTGGGACAGAGTTACTCCTACGAGCAGTACTTC; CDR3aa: CASSVGQSYSYEQYF
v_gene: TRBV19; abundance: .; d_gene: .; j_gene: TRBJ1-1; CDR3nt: TGTGCCAGTAGTATTGGTACCAGCTTGAACACTGAAGCTTTCTTT; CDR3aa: CASSIGTSLNTEAFF
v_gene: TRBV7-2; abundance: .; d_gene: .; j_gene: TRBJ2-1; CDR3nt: TGTGCCAGCAGCTTTTCCCCCCAGGTGGGAGGCGGCTACAATGAGCAGTTCTTC; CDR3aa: CASSFSPQVGGGYNEQFF
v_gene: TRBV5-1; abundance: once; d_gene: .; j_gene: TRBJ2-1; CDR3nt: TGCGCCAGCAGCCTGTCCGGGGACACTAACAATGAGCAGTTCTTC; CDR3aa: CASSLSGDTNNEQFF
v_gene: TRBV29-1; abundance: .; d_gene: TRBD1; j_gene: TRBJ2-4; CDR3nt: TGCAGCGTTGAGTCTGGACAGGTTAGAAACATTCAGTACTTC; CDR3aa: CSVESGQVRNIQYF
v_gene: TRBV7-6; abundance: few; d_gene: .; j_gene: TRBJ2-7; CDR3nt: TGTGCCAGCAGCTTAGCGGCCGGGGTCGTAGGGGGATACGAGCAGTACTTC; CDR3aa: CASSLAAGVVGGYEQYF
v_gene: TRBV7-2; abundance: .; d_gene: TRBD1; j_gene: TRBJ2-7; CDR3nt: TGTGCCAGCAGCACCGGGACAGGGAGTAGCGACGAGCAGTACTTC; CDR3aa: CASSTGTGSSDEQYF
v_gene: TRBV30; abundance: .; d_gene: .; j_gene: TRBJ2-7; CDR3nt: TGTGCCTGGAGTGTAGGGCAGGGAATCTACGAGCAGTACTTC; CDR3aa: CAWSVGQGIYEQYF
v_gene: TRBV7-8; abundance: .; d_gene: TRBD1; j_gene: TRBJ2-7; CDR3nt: TGTGCCAGCAGCCACCAGGGGGACGAGCAGTACTTC; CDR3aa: CASSHQGDEQYF
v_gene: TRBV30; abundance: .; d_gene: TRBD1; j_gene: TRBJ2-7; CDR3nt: TGTGCCTGGAGTGACCGGGACAGGGGCGCCTACGAGCAGTACTTC; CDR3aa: CAWSDRDRGAYEQYF
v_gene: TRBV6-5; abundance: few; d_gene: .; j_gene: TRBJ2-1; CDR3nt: TGTGCCAGCAAGGGGGAGGGGGCCTACAATGAGCAGTTCTTC; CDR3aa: CASKGEGAYNEQFF
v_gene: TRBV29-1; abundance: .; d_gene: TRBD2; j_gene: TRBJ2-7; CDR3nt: TGCAGCGTTTTCGTAGCGGGTTTCTACGAGCAGTACTTC; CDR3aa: CSVFVAGFYEQYF
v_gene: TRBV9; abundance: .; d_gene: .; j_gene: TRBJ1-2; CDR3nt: TGTGCCAGCAGCGGAAAGGGCCCTCATGGCTACACCTTC; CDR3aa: CASSGKGPHGYTF
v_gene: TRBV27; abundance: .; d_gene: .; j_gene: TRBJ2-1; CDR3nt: TGTGCCAGCAGTTCTCACTCCTACAATGAGCAGTTCTTC; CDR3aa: CASSSHSYNEQFF
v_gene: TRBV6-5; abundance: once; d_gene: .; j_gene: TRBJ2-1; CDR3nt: TGTGCCAGCAGTAAGGACAGTGGCAATGAGCAGTTCTTC; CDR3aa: CASSKDSGNEQFF
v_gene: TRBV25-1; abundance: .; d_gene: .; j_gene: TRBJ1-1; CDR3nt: TGTGCCAGCAGTGGTGGGGGTAGGGGAGCTTTCTTT; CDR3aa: CASSGGGRGAFF
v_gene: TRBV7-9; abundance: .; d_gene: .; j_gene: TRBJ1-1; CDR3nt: TGTGCCAGCAGCCCTCCTACGGGTCTCACTGAAGCTTTCTTT; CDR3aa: CASSPPTGLTEAFF
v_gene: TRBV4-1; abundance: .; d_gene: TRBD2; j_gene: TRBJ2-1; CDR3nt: TGCGCCAGCAGCCAGGCTAGCGGGGGCACCTACAATGAGCAGTTCTTC; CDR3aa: CASSQASGGTYNEQFF
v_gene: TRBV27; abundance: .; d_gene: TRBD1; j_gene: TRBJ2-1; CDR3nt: TGTGCCAGCAGTTTAGGCCCCGGGACAGGGATGGATGAGCAGTTCTTC; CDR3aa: CASSLGPGTGMDEQFF
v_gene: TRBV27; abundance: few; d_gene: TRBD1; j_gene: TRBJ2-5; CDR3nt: TGTGCCAGCCGACAGGGCGAAGAGACCCAGTACTTC; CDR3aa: CASRQGEETQYF
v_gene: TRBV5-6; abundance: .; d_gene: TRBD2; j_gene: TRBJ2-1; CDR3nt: TGTGCCAGCAGCTTGCCTAGCGGGGGGTTTAGCTCCTACAATGAGCAGTTCTTC; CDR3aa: CASSLPSGGFSSYNEQFF
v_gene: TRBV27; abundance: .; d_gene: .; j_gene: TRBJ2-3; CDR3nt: TGTGCCAGCAGTTTAGTGGGAGGAGCCACAGATACGCAGTATTTT; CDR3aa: CASSLVGGATDTQYF
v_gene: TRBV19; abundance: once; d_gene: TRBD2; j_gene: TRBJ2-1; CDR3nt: TGTGCCAGTAGTATGTCTAGCGGAGGACTCAATGAGCAGTTCTTC; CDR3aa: CASSMSSGGLNEQFF